This TCR beta chain was observed in a study of beta chain features in type 1 diabetes (dated by TCRdb to 2016 to 2018). Background for the entire study: Patients and healthy donors did not differ in mean age, gender distribution, total cell number or subset yield. A total of under 140,000,000 sorted cells were examined across all samples, and the number of cells per subset was strongly correlated with RNA yield. Naive and central memory subsets were obtained from all 28 donors, but regulatory and stem cell-like memory subsets were isolated from only 8 patients and 8 healthy donors. In the study, TCRB repertoires of sorted circulating CD4+ T cell subsets from recently diagnosed type 1 diabetes patients were compared with those of matched healthy donors.

All of the isolated RNA was reverse transcribed with the High Capacity cDNA Reverse Transcription Kit, so expressed TCRB transcripts were sequenced. Deep immunoSEQ sequencing was applied to naive, central memory and regulatory T cell samples, giving an average of around 3.4 million total reads per sample. Sorted cells were lysed in RLT buffer and RNA was extracted with DNase-treated RNeasy Micro or Mini kits, depending on cell number. Each cell subset was processed on its own to prevent cross-contamination, while patient and healthy donor samples were processed together. The immunoSEQ multiplex PCR was used to amplify TCRB sequences from cDNA, yielding 87-bp fragments that span the CDR3 region. Sequencing of the amplicons was performed on the Illumina HiSeq platform. In the paper's pipeline: Synthetic template baselines were used to correct PCR bias computationally, reads within Hamming distance 2 were collapsed, and singletons that could not be merged were discarded. Reads were aligned against IMGT to assign V, D and J genes, CDR3 length and insertions or deletions at six rearrangement sites. Within each subset, clonotype counts were normalized to sorted cell number, and only after that were true diversity and Gini coefficients computed with the tcR R package. The overlap coefficient, calculated on TCRB nucleotide sequences, was used to quantify repertoire sharing. Out-of-frame TCRB sequences from naive cells were analyzed to stand in for the pre-selection repertoire. TCRdb stores this immuneACCESS table with in-frame sequences only. Part of the clones is absent; in the studies checked, under half of the shortfall reflects unresolved V genes, and no reason is known for the rest. V and J calls and clone size are given by that table; D and trimming were obtained from the DNA. The sample table holds about 260,000 clones, of which about 70% were seen once. About 0.051% of the sample is in the top ten clones.

Each donor gave one peripheral blood draw, averaging roughly 120 mL, which was collected into heparinised tubes. Naive, central memory, regulatory and stem cell-like memory CD4+ T cells were sorted on a BD FACSAria II using a panel including CD45RO, CCR7, CD25, CD127, CD95 and CD27. Purity was above 98% for every sorted population. PBMCs were separated immediately by Lymphoprep density gradient centrifugation and were stained directly, without being cultured. So that batch effects would be minimized, each experiment stained and sorted samples in pairs, pairing one healthy donor with one patient. The junction shows trimming of 3 bases on V and 2 bases on J, plus 10 bases between the germline ends. Looking up the germline V gene (reference sequence) yields CDR1 GTSNPN and CDR2 SVGIG. Reading from cysteine to phenylalanine, the CDR3 counts 13 amino acids. Only the CDR3 part of the read is kept: 39 bases, read in frame from the first base.

This clone was detected only a few times. Its specific antigen is unknown. There are no base qualities to consult, and no much larger clone falls within one base. Overall study results and their limits: Patients with type 1 diabetes made fewer insertions and deleted more nucleotides at VDJ recombination sites, implying thymic rearrangement abnormalities. HLA sub-analyses involved small numbers of individuals, so any influence of HLA type on TCRB rearrangement remained unresolved. A moderate but significant shortening of TCRB CDR3 length was observed in type 1 diabetes patients in all four CD4+ subsets. PCR may preferentially amplify shorter templates, but because patient and control samples were amplified and corrected together, any resulting skew would affect both groups equally. Because cDNA was sequenced instead of genomic DNA, highly expressing activated cells could be over-represented, though the groups showed no difference in activation or CD3 levels. Naive, central memory and regulatory TCRB repertoires appeared more similar among patients than among healthy donors.

This TCR derives from a man between 25 and 39 years old in good health. The chain uses TRBV30 and TRBJ2-5; the D gene remains uncertain. Sample: naive CD4+ T cells from blood. The cell subset or site label, read with the paper, signifies: true naive CD4+ T cells. The CDR3 sequence is CAWRLIRQETQYF. The nucleotide sequence reads TGTGCCTGGAGGCTAATTCGGCAAGAGACCCAGTACTTC. When the CDR3 is completed using the reference TRBV30 and TRBJ2-5 genes on either side, the full variable domain is SQTIHQWPATLVQPVGSPLSLECTVEGTSNPNLYWYRQAAGRGLQLLFYSVGIGQISSEVPQNLSASRPQDRQFILSSKKLLLSDSGFYLCAWRLIRQETQYFGPGTRLLVL.